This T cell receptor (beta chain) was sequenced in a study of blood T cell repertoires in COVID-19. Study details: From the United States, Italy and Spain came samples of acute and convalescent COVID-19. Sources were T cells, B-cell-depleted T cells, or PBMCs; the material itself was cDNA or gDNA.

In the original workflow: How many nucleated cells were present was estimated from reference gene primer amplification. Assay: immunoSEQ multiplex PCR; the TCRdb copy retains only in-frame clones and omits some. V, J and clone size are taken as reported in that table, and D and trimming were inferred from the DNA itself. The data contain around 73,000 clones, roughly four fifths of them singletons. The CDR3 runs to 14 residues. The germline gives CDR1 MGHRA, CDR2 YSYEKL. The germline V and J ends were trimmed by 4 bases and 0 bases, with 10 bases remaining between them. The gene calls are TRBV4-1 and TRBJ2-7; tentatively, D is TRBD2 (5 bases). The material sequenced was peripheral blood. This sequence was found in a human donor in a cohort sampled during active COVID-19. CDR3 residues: CASSLSGNSYEQYF. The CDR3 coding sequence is TGCGCCAGCAGCCTATCCGGGAACTCCTACGAGCAGTACTTC.